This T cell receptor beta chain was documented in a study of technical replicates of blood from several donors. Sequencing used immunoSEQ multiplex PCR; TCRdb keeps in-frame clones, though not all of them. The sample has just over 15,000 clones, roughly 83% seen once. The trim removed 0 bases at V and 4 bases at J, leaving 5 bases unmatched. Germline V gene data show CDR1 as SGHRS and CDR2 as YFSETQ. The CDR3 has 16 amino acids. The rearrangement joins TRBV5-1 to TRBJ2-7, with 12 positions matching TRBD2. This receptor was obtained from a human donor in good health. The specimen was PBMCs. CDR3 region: CASSLGASGRGYEQYF. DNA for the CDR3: TGCGCCAGCAGCTTGGGGGCTAGCGGGAGGGGGTACGAGCAGTACTTC.